The sequence of this TCR beta chain was determined in a study of CXCR3-negative and CXCR3-positive naive CD8 T cells (dated by TCRdb to between 2018 and 2020). Study-level background: In total, about 135 million TRB reads were obtained, corresponding to roughly 1.5 +/- 0.3 million reads per library. Diversity and physicochemical repertoire analyses covered some eleven donors pooled from two independent experiments. For the TRBV-TRBJ cluster analysis, the naive subsets came from 5 donors, while the memory cells came from 3 donors. Study-wide findings and limitations: Within the same donor, TRBV-TRBJ usage looked similar between naive CXCR3-negative and CXCR3-positive cells, but memory cells had distinct patterns. Because surface CD5, which is linked to self-reactivity in mice, was comparable between the naive subsets, TCR interaction strength was also inferred from the physicochemical properties of TRB CDR3s. Repertoire diversity was comparably high in both naive subsets but much lower in memory CD8+ T cells. Freshly isolated PBMCs were used for most assays because CXCR3 expression partially decreased after cryopreservation.

Sequencing took place on a NextSeq 550. The Human TCR Profiling Kit (MiLaboratory) was used to prepare UMI-labeled 5' RACE TRB cDNA libraries. The full amount of extracted RNA was used for cDNA synthesis, and the full amount of resulting cDNA was used for PCR amplification. The libraries were made side by side, with each library going through the same number of PCR cycles. Per the source publication's procedure: With a minimum of two reads required per UMI, MIGEC and MiXCR pulled out about 49,000 +/- 11,000 unique UMI-labeled TRB cDNA molecules from each library. On average, each library contained roughly 40,000 +/- 10,000 functional in-frame TRB CDR3 nucleotide clonotypes without stop codons. After downsampling to 5000 UMI-labeled TRB molecules per sample, diversity metrics, including normalized Shannon-Wiener and Chao1, were computed in VDJtools. VDJtools computed clonotype-size-weighted physicochemical properties of the central five CDR3 residues: interaction energy, strength, volume and Kidera factor 4. Each CDR3 protein sequence appears as one entry after TCRdb reprocessed the reads, and no DNA is included. It is TCRdb's table, rather than the study itself, that gives the V and J calls and clone size. The sample table gives approximately 40,000 distinct CDR3 sequences. Over 12% of the sample belongs to the ten largest clones.

For each CD8+ T cell subset, flow sorting was done in triplicate, and some 300,000 cells per subset went directly into RLT lysis buffer. Peripheral blood mononuclear cells were isolated from buffy coats by standard density gradient centrifugation. An RNeasy Mini Kit was used to extract total RNA from the sorted cells. The CDR3 sequence holds 14 residues, the cysteine and phenylalanine included. No DNA accompanies this entry. Taken from the germline V gene, the CDR1 and CDR2 loops are MGHRA and YSYEKL. About this clonotype: The antigen it recognizes is unknown.

The clonotype originates from a human donor in good health. Some clones in this sample may be carry-over from other donors' samples. The chain employs TRBV4-1 and TRBJ2-7; TCRdb's D gene call, TRBD1, goes unchecked for lack of DNA. What was sequenced was memory CD8+ T cells from blood. The meaning of the sample's cell subset or site label: conventional CD8+ memory T cells (TMEM), sorted as controls. CDR3 region: CASSQPGRGYEQYF.